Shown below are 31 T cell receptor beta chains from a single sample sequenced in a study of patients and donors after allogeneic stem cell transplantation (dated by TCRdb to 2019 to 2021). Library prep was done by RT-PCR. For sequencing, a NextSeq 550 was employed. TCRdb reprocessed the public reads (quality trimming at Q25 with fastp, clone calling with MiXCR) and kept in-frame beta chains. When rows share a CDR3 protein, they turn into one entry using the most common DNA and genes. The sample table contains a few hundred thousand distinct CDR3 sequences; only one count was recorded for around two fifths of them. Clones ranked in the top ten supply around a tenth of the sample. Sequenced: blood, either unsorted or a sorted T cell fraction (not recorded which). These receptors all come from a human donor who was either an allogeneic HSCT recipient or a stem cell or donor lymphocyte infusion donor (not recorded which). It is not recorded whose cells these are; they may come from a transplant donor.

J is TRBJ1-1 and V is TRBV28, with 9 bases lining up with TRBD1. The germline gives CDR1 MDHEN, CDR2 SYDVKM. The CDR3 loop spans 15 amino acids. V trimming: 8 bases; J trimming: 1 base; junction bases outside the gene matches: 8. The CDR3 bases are TGTGCCAGCGGGTTGACAGGGGGTGAGAACACTGAAGCTTTCTTT. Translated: CASGLTGGENTEAFF.

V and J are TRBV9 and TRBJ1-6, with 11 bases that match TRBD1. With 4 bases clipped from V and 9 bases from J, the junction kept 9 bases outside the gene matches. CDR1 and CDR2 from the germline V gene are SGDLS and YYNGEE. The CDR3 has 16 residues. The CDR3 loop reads CASSPPSGTGGSPLHF. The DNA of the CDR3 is TGTGCCAGCAGCCCCCCCTCCGGGACAGGGGGTTCACCCCTCCACTTT. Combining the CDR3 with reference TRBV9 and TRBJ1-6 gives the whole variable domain DSGVTQTPKHLITATGQRVTLRCSPRSGDLSVYWYQQSLDQGLQFLIQYYNGEERAKGNILERFSAQQFPDLHSELNLSSLELGDSALYFCASSPPSGTGGSPLHFGNGTRLTVT.

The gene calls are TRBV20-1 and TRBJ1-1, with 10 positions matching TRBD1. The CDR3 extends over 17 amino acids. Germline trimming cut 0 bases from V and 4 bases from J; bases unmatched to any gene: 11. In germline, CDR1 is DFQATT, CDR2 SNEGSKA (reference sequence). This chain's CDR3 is CSARDRPWRDRGTEAFF. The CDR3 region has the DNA TGCAGTGCTAGAGACCGCCCATGGCGGGACAGGGGCACTGAAGCTTTCTTT.

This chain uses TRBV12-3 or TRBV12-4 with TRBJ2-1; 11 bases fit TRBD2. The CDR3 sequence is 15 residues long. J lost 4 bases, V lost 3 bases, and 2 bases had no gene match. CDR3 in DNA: TGTGCCAGCAGTTTGGGGACTAGCGGTTACAATGAGCAGTTCTTC. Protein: CASSLGTSGYNEQFF.

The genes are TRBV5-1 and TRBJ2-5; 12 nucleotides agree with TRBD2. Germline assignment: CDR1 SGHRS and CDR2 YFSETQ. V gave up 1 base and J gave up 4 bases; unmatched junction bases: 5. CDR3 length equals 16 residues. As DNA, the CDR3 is TGCGCCAGCAGCTTGTCTGGACTAGCGGGGAGAGAGACCCAGTACTTC. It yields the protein CASSLSGLAGRETQYF.

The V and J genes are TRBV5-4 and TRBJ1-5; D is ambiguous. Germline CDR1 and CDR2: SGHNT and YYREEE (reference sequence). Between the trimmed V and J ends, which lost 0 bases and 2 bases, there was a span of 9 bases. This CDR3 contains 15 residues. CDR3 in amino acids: CASSLDGSGNQPQHF. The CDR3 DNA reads TGTGCCAGCAGCTTGGACGGAAGTGGCAATCAGCCCCAGCATTTT.

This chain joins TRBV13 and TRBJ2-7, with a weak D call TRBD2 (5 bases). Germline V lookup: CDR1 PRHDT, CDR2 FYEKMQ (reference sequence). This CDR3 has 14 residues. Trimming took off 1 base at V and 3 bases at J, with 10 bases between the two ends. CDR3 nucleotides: TGTGCCAGCAGCTTAGCTCCGGGGAACTACGAGCAGTACTTC. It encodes CASSLAPGNYEQYF.

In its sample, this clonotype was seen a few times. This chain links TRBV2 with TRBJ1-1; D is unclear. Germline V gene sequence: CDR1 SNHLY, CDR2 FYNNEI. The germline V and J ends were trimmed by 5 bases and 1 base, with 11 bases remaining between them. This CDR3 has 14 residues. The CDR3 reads CASSFISSNTEAFF. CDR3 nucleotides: TGTGCCAGCAGTTTTATATCCTCGAACACTGAAGCTTTCTTT. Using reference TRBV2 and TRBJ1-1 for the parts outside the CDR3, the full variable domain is EPEVTQTPSHQVTQMGQEVILRCVPISNHLYFYWYRQILGQKVEFLVSFYNNEISEKSEIFDDQFSVERPDGSNFTLKIRSTKLEDSAMYFCASSFISSNTEAFFGQGTRLTVV.

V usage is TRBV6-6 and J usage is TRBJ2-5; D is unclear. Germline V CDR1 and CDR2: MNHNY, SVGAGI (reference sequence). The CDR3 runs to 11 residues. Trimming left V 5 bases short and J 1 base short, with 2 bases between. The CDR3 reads CASSTQETQYF. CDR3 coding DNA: TGTGCCAGCAGTACCCAAGAGACCCAGTACTTC.

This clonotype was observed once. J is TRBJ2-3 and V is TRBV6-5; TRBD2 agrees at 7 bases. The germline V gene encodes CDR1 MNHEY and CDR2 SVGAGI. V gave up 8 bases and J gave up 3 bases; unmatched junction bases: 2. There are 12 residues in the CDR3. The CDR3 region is CASGRGTDTQYF. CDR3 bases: TGTGCCAGCGGGCGGGGGACAGATACGCAGTATTTT.

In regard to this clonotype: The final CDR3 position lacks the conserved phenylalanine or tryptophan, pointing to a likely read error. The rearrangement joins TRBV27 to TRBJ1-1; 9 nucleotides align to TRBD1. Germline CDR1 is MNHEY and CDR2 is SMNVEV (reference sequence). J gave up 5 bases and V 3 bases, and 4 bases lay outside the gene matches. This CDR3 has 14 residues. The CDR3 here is CASSLGGTGTEAFL. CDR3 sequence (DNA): TGTGCCAGCAGTTTGGGGGGGACAGGGACTGAAGCTTTCCTT.

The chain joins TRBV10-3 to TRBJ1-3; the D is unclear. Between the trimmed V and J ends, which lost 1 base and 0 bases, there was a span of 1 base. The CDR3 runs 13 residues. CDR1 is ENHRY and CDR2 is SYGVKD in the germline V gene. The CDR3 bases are TGTGCCATCAGTGAGTTCTCTGGAAACACCATATATTTT. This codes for CAISEFSGNTIYF.

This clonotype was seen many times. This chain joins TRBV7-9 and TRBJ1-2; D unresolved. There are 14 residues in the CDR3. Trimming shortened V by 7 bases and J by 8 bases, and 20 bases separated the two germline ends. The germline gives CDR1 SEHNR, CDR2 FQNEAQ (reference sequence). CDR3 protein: CASTEAGWAQGYTF. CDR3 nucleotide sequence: TGTGCCAGCACCGAAGCGGGGTGGGCTCAGGGCTACACCTTC.

CDR3 nucleotides: TGTGCCAGCAGTTACTCCCTCCTAGCGGAGATCCTCCACGCGAACACCGGGGAGCTGTTTTTT. Residues: CASSYSLLAEILHANTGELFF. This chain links TRBV6-2 or TRBV6-3 with TRBJ2-2; 7 nucleotides match TRBD2. V lost 0 bases and J lost 0; bases outside the gene matches: 16. CDR1 and CDR2 from the germline V gene are MNHEY and SVGEGT. This CDR3 spans 21 amino acids.

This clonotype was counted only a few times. The CDR3 sequence is CASSRKLAGGGSPLHF. The CDR3 nucleotides are TGCGCCAGCAGCCGAAAGTTAGCGGGGGGCGGATCACCCCTCCACTTT. V is TRBV4-1 and J is TRBJ1-6; D is perhaps TRBD1 (6 bases). Per germline, CDR1 MGHRA and CDR2 YSYEKL. The CDR3 extends over 16 amino acids. V lost 4 bases to trimming and J lost 10 bases, with 20 bases between them.

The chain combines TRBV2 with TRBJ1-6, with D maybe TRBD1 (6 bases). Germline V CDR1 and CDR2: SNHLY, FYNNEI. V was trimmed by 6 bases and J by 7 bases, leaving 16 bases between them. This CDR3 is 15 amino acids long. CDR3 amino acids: CASRERGVDNSPLHF. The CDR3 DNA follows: TGTGCCAGCAGAGAAAGGGGGGTGGACAATTCACCCCTCCACTTT.

The CDR3 DNA follows: TGTGCCACCACGGGGACTAGCGGGGTTAGCTCCTACAATGAGCAGTTCTTC. This codes for CATTGTSGVSSYNEQFF. The chain employs TRBV10-3 and TRBJ2-1; 13 nucleotides align to TRBD2. The V segment lost 10 bases and the J segment 0 bases; nucleotides outside the gene matches: 9. The CDR3 totals 17 residues. CDR1 is ENHRY, CDR2 SYGVKD, per germline.

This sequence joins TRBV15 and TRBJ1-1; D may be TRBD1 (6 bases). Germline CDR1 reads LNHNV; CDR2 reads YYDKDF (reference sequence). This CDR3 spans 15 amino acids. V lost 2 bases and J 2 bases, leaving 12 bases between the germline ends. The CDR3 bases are TGTGCCACCAGCAGACCGGGGGCTAGCAACACTGAAGCTTTCTTT. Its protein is CATSRPGASNTEAFF.

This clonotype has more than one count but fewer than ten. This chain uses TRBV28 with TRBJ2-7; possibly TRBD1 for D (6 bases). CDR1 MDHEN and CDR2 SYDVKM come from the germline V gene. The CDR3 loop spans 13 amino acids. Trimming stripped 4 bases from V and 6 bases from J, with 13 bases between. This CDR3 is CASSWQGTGEQYF. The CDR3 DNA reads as TGTGCCAGCAGTTGGCAGGGGACGGGCGAGCAGTACTTC.

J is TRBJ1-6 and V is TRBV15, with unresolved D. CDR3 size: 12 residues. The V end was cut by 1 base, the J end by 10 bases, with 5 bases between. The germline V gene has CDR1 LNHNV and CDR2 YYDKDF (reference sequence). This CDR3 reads CATSRVMSPLHF. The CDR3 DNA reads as TGTGCCACCAGCAGAGTTATGTCACCCCTCCACTTT.

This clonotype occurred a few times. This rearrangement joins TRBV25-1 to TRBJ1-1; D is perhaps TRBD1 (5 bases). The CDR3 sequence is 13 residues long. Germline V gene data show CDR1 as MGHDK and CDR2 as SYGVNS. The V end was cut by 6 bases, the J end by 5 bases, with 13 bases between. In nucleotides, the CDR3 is TGTGCCAGCAGCCTTTGGGGGGTAACTGAAGCTTTCTTT. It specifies CASSLWGVTEAFF.

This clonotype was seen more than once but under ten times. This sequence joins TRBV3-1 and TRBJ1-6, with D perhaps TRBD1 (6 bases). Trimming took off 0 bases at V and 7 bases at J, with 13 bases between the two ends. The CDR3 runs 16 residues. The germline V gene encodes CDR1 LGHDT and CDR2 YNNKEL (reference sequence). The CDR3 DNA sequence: TGTGCCAGCAGCCAAGACAGGGGACCGTTAAATTCACCCCTCCACTTT. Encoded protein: CASSQDRGPLNSPLHF.

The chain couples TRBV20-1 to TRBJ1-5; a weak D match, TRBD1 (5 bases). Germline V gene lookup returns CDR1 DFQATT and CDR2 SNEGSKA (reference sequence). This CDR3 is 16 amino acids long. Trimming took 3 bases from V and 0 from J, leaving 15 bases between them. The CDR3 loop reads CSARGHRRGSNQPQHF. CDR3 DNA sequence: TGCAGTGCTAGGGGGCACAGGCGAGGTAGCAATCAGCCCCAGCATTTT.

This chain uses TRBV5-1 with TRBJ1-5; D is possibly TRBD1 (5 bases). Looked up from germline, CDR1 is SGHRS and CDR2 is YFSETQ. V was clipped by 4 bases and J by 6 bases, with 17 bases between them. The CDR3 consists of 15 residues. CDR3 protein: CASSPYGGGSQPQHF. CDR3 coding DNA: TGCGCCAGCAGCCCCTACGGGGGTGGAAGTCAGCCCCAGCATTTT.

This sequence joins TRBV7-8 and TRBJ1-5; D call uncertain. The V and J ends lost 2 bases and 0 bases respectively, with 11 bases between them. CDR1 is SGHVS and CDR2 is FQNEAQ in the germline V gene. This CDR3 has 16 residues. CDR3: CASSLSQPYSNQPQHF. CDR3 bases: TGTGCCAGCAGCTTAAGCCAGCCTTATAGCAATCAGCCCCAGCATTTT.

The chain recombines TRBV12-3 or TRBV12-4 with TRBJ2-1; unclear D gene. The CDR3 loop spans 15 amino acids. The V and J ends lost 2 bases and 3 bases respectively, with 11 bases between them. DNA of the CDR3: TGTGCCAGCAGTTTAACCCAAACCCACTACAATGAGCAGTTCTTC. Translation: CASSLTQTHYNEQFF.

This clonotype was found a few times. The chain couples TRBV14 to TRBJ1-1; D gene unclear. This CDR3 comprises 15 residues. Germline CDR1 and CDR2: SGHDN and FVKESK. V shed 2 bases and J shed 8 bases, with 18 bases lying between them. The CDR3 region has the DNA TGTGCCAGCAGCCAATTGGCCGTACGATGGGGAGAAGCTTTCTTT. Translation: CASSQLAVRWGEAFF.

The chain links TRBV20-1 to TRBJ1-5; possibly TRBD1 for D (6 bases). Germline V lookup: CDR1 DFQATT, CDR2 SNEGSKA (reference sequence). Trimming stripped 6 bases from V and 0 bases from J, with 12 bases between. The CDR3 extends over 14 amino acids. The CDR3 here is CSALQGNSNQPQHF. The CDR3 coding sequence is TGCAGTGCCCTACAGGGAAATAGCAATCAGCCCCAGCATTTT.

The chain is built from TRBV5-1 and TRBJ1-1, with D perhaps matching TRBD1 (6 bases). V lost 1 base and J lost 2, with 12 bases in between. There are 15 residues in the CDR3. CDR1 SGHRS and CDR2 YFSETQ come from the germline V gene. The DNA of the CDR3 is TGCGCCAGCAGCTTGTTCGAACAGGGAAACACTGAAGCTTTCTTT. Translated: CASSLFEQGNTEAFF.

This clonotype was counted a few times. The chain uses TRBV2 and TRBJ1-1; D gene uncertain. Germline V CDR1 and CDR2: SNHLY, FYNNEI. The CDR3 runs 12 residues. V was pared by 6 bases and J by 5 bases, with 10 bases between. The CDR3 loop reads CASRDSNTEAFF. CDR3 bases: TGTGCCAGCAGGGATAGTAATACTGAAGCTTTCTTT.

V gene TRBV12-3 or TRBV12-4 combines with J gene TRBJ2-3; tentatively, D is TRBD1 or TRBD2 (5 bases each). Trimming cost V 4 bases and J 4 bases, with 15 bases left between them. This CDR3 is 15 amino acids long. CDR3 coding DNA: TGTGCCAGCAGTTGGGGATGGGGGACGGCAGATACGCAGTATTTT. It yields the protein CASSWGWGTADTQYF.